This T cell receptor beta chain was profiled in a study of Ad26.COV2.S vaccination and SARS-CoV-2 variants. General study results and limits: Following vaccination, spike-specific CD8+ and CD4+ T cell responses reportedly exhibited substantial breadth. Vaccinees displayed broader spike-specific TCR repertoires than placebo recipients. Breadth and depth estimates from TCRs may understate total T cell responses.

As concerns this clone: Its antigen is undetermined. This sample includes further DNA sequences coding for the same CDR3.

The germline V gene has CDR1 MNHEY and CDR2 SVGAGI. V lost 5 bases and J 7 bases, leaving 6 bases between the germline ends. The CDR3 has 11 residues. Treatment noted: over 15 received Ad26.COV2.S at low or high dose, single or two shots; about 5 received placebo; per-sample allocation not given. Vaccine and placebo recipients were sampled on day 63 after the first injection. Repertoires were generated with immunoSEQ multiplex PCR, while TCRdb's copy carries only in-frame clones and drops some. The profile shows roughly 510,000 clones, around 88% of them singletons. The material sequenced was peripheral blood, taken in a trial of Ad26.COV2.S vaccine versus placebo. This receptor was identified in a person aged 18 to 59 who received the Ad26.COV2.S COVID-19 vaccine or a placebo. This chain uses TRBV6-5 with TRBJ2-1; unclear D gene. The CDR3 loop reads CASSQQNEQFF. The CDR3 bases are TGTGCCAGCAGTCAGCAGAATGAGCAGTTCTTC.